These 6 T cell receptor beta chains were all obtained from the same sample, sequenced in a study of T cell repertoires in cytomegalovirus infection. What these receptors recognize is not known. One entry per CDR3 protein, called by TCRdb with MiXCR from the reads. In the table there are about 330,000 distinct CDR3 sequences, just under 35% of which are singletons. Sequencing was performed on cultured PBMCs, taken from culture after CMV antigen stimulation. These receptors came from a human donor in good health (CMV status not recorded). Some clones in this sample may be carry-over from other donors' samples.

In nucleotides, the CDR3 is TGCAGTGCTAGAGTTGGGGGGCCCTACGAGCAGTACGTC. This encodes CSARVGGPYEQYV. The chain employs TRBV20-1 and TRBJ2-7; D assignment may be TRBD1 or TRBD2 (6 bases each). Per germline, CDR1 DFQATT and CDR2 SNEGSKA (reference sequence). The CDR3 covers 13 residues. V dropped 1 base and J dropped 2 bases, with 9 bases sitting between them.

The J gene is TRBJ2-7, the V gene TRBV6-5; TRBD1 agrees at 9 bases. Germline loops: CDR1 MNHEY, CDR2 SVGAGI. V lost 2 bases, J lost 3 bases, and 2 bases stayed unmatched. The CDR3 covers 14 residues. The CDR3 DNA reads TGTGCCAGCAGTTACGGGACAGGGTACTACGAGCAGTACTTC. Translation: CASSYGTGYYEQYF.

The CDR3 loop is CASSTGQEYGYTF. CDR3 DNA sequence: TGTGCCAGCAGTACGGGACAGGAATATGGCTACACCTTC. V is TRBV12-3 or TRBV12-4 and J is TRBJ1-2; TRBD1 aligns across 8 bases. This CDR3 has 13 amino acids. V trimming: 5 bases; J trimming: 5 bases; junction bases outside the gene matches: 4.

CDR3 sequence reads: CASSLTGSSGNYEQYF. For the CDR3, the DNA is TGTGCCAGCAGCTTAACGGGGAGTAGCGGGAACTACGAGCAGTACTTC. This chain connects TRBV7-3 to TRBJ2-7, with 8 bases aligning to TRBD2. The length of the CDR3 is 16 residues. V shed 0 bases and J 3 bases; nucleotides not matched to a gene: 7. Germline values: CDR1 SGHTA, CDR2 FQGTGA. The full variable domain, in which reference TRBV7-3 and TRBJ2-7 provide the parts outside the CDR3, is GAGVSQTPSNKVTEKGKYVELRCDPISGHTALYWYRQSLGQGPEFLIYFQGTGAADDSGLPNDRFFAVRPEGSVSTLKIQRTERGDSAVYLCASSLTGSSGNYEQYFGPGTRLTVT.

The V call is TRBV6-1, the J call TRBJ2-7; the match to TRBD1 covers 12 bases. The CDR3 runs to 13 residues. V was clipped by 10 bases and J by 3 bases; unmatched bases: 4. Germline V gene data show CDR1 as MNHNS and CDR2 as SASEGT. CDR3 in amino acids: CATGTGGGYEQYV. CDR3 bases: TGTGCCACCGGGACAGGGGGCGGCTACGAGCAGTACGTC.

This clonotype was counted many times. This chain joins TRBV27 and TRBJ1-5; 8 bases align to TRBD1. Germline V CDR1 and CDR2: MNHEY, SMNVEV (reference sequence). Losses at the gene ends were 6 bases for V and 10 bases for J; bases not matched to a gene: 8. This CDR3 comprises 13 residues. DNA of the CDR3: TGTGCCAGCAGCTCCCACAGGGGGGGACCCCAGCATTTT. Translation gives CASSSHRGGPQHF.